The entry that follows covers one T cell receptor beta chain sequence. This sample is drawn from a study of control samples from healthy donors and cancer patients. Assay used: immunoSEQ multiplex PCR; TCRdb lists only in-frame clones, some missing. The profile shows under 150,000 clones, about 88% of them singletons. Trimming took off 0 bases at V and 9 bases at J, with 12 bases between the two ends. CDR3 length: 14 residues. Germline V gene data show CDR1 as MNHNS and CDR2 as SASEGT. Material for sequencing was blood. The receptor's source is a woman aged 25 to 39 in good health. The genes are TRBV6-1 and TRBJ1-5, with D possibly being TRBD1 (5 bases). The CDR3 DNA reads TGTGCCAGCAGTGAAGCAACAGGCCTGGTGCCCCAGCATTTT. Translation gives CASSEATGLVPQHF.